This T cell receptor beta chain was retrieved from a study of blood T cell repertoires in COVID-19. About the research overall: Recovered Cohort 3 donors showed two negative PCRs, clearance, or symptom resolution.

CDR1 is SGHTA and CDR2 is FQGNSA in the germline V gene. V trimming: 0 bases; J trimming: 3 bases; junction bases outside the gene matches: 3. CDR3 length equals 16 residues. The assay was immunoSEQ multiplex PCR, and TCRdb's table has in-frame clones only and misses some. The sample has approximately 190,000 clones; approximately 90% are singletons. Sequenced input: PBMCs or T cells enriched from blood (not recorded which). The V call is TRBV7-2, the J call TRBJ2-3; 10 bases line up with TRBD1. The sequence was collected from a woman aged 40 to 50 in a cohort exposed to, infected with or recovered from COVID-19 (not recorded which). Written as DNA, the CDR3 is TGTGCCAGCAGCTTAGCGTGGGGACAGGGGACAGATACGCAGTATTTT. Translated: CASSLAWGQGTDTQYF.